These T cell receptor beta chains were read from a single sample in a study of neoadjuvant anti-PD-1 for oral cavity cancer. The protocol was immunoSEQ multiplex PCR, while the TCRdb copy is restricted to in-frame clones and leaves out a portion. The table has about 14,000 clones, roughly two thirds seen once; the top ten hold roughly 2.3%. The material was PBMCs, obtained before nivolumab (anti-PD-1) treatment. All receptors come from a person aged 40 to 85 with oral cavity squamous cell carcinoma. Each CDR3 is given with its conserved first and last residue. D genes are given only for firm matches. Only some rows state a clone size, as once, few, many or a class for expanded clones.

d_gene	v_gene	j_gene	abundance	CDR3nt	CDR3aa
.	TRBV7-6	TRBJ2-7	.	TGTGCCAGCAGCTTAGGACAGGACACCTCCTACGAGCAGTACTTC	CASSLGQDTSYEQYF
.	TRBV6-5	TRBJ1-1	.	TGTGCCAGCAGAGGGACATCGTCTGGGAACACTGAAGCTTTCTTT	CASRGTSSGNTEAFF
TRBD2	TRBV11-2	TRBJ2-7	.	TGTGCCAGCAGCCGCTTGGTCCAGCGGGAGATATTTGTACAGCAGTACTTC	CASSRLVQREIFVQQYF
TRBD2	TRBV11-2	TRBJ2-2	.	TGTGCCAGCAGCCGACTAGCGGGGAAGACCGGGGAGCTGTTTTTT	CASSRLAGKTGELFF
TRBD1	TRBV30	TRBJ2-7	.	TGTGCCTCCACAACCGGGACAGCAACCTACGAGCAGTACTTC	CASTTGTATYEQYF
.	TRBV29-1	TRBJ2-5	few	TGCAGCGTTGAAGCACTCCGGGAGACCCAGTACTTC	CSVEALRETQYF
TRBD1	TRBV6-1	TRBJ1-2	.	TGTGCCAGCAGTTCCCGGGACAGGGCTAATTATGGCTACACCTTC	CASSSRDRANYGYTF
.	TRBV6-5	TRBJ2-5	.	TGTGCCAGCAGTACCTTTAACGGACCTCAAGAGACCCAGTACTTC	CASSTFNGPQETQYF
TRBD1	TRBV19	TRBJ2-5	few	TGTGCCAGTACCGAGGCCGGGACAGGGAAAGAGACCCAGTACTTC	CASTEAGTGKETQYF
TRBD1	TRBV28	TRBJ1-1	.	TGTGCCAGCTGGGCCCTGACAGGGGGACTAGACACTGAAGCTTTCTTT	CASWALTGGLDTEAFF
.	TRBV5-1	TRBJ1-6	.	TGCGCCAGCAGCCATGGCTCCGGATTGGGGTCACCCCTCCACTTT	CASSHGSGLGSPLHF
TRBD1	TRBV18	TRBJ1-2	.	TGTGCCAGCTCACTTCTCGGACAGGGGGAAGGCTACACCTTC	CASSLLGQGEGYTF
TRBD1	TRBV27	TRBJ1-1	.	TGTGCCAGTAGGAAAATGGGACAGATGAACACTGAAGCTTTCTTT	CASRKMGQMNTEAFF
.	TRBV19	TRBJ2-3	.	TGTGCCAGTAGTATCAGGTCTAGCACAGATACGCAGTATTTT	CASSIRSSTDTQYF
.	TRBV28	TRBJ2-1	.	TGTGCCAGCAGTTTAGGTAGGGGTAATGAGCAGTTCTTC	CASSLGRGNEQFF
TRBD1	TRBV5-5	TRBJ1-1	.	TGTGCCAGCAGTTCAGATACTCAGGGACAGGGGTATGGAGGCACTGAAGCTTTCTTT	CASSSDTQGQGYGGTEAFF
.	TRBV28	TRBJ2-3	.	TGTGCCAGCAGTGAAACGGGCGGGGAGAGCACAGATACGCAGTATTTT	CASSETGGESTDTQYF
TRBD2	TRBV27	TRBJ2-1	.	TGTGCCAGCAGCCATGTAGCGGGGAGGACGTTTCATGAGCAGTTCTTC	CASSHVAGRTFHEQFF
.	TRBV9	TRBJ1-1	few	TGTGCCAGCAGCGTAGAGGGCCAGGGGAGGCAAACTTTCTTT	CASSVEGQGRQTFF
TRBD2	TRBV2	TRBJ2-3	.	TGTGCCACCTCCGGGGGGGCGGGGAGAGATACGCAGTATTTT	CATSGGAGRDTQYF
.	TRBV28	TRBJ1-2	.	TGTGCCAGCAGTCCGCGACAGCTCTATGGCTACACCTTC	CASSPRQLYGYTF
.	TRBV23-1	TRBJ1-1	few	TGCGCCAGCAATAAGGGGACCCAGTTGCCTGAAGCTTTCTTT	CASNKGTQLPEAFF
.	TRBV6-4	TRBJ1-2	.	TGTGCCAGCAGCCGGGACTTTTCGTCCTATGGCTACACCTTC	CASSRDFSSYGYTF
TRBD1	TRBV28	TRBJ1-5	.	TGTGCCAGCAGTTCAGGACAGGGGGGCAATCAGCCCCAGCATTTT	CASSSGQGGNQPQHF
TRBD1	TRBV25-1	TRBJ2-1	.	TGTGCCAGAAGACAGGGAGACAATGAGCAGTTCTTC	CARRQGDNEQFF
.	TRBV19	TRBJ1-6	.	TGTGCCACAAGGGGGGATTCCTATAATTCACCCCTCCACTTT	CATRGDSYNSPLHF
.	TRBV28	TRBJ2-7	.	TGTGCCAGCAGTCCTGGGACCGCTTCCTACGAGCAGTACTTC	CASSPGTASYEQYF
.	TRBV7-9	TRBJ1-1	few	TGTGCCAGCAGCTTAGGTGGGCTTACTGAAGCTTTCTTT	CASSLGGLTEAFF
.	TRBV7-8	TRBJ2-1	.	TGTGCCAGCAGCTCGTCTGAACAGCCCTACAATGAGCAGTTCTTC	CASSSSEQPYNEQFF
.	TRBV6-5	TRBJ1-2	.	TGTGCCAGCAGATCGGGCCTCCTGAGTGGCGGCTACACCTTC	CASRSGLLSGGYTF
TRBD2	TRBV25-1	TRBJ2-5	.	TGTGCCAGCAGTGTTAGCGGGGGGACGAAGTCGGAGACCCAGTACTTC	CASSVSGGTKSETQYF
TRBD1	TRBV6-5	TRBJ1-5	few	TGTGCCAGCAGAACGACAGGGGGCTCAAATCAGCCCCAGCATTTT	CASRTTGGSNQPQHF
.	TRBV30	TRBJ1-4	.	TGTGCCTGGAGTGTACAGCCCGGATCAAATGAAAAACTGTTTTTT	CAWSVQPGSNEKLFF
TRBD2	TRBV30	TRBJ2-3	once	TGTGCCTATACTAGCGGGAGTGGAGATACGCAGTATTTT	CAYTSGSGDTQYF
TRBD2	TRBV15	TRBJ2-5	.	TGTGCCACCAGCAGAGTGCTAGCGGGAATGTCAGAGACCCAGTACTTC	CATSRVLAGMSETQYF
.	TRBV5-6	TRBJ2-5	.	TGTGCCAGCAGCTTCTCTACGGGACCCAGGACGGGAAAGACCCAGTACTTC	CASSFSTGPRTGKTQYF
.	TRBV18	TRBJ1-5	few	TGTGCCAGCTCACCTCTCGGGGCCGGGAATCAGCCCCAGCATTTT	CASSPLGAGNQPQHF
.	TRBV5-1	TRBJ1-2	.	TGCGCCAGCAGCTTGGAAGTGGGCAGGGACTATGGCTACACCTTC	CASSLEVGRDYGYTF
.	TRBV18	TRBJ2-3	.	TGTGCCAGCTCACCCCCCCTCACAGATACGCAGTATTTT	CASSPPLTDTQYF
.	TRBV11-2	TRBJ1-4	.	TGTGCCAGCACTTTCACAGATCCAACTAATGAAAAACTGTTTTTT	CASTFTDPTNEKLFF
.	TRBV29-1	TRBJ2-1	.	TGCAGCGTTGGGACGAATGAGCAGTTCTTC	CSVGTNEQFF
TRBD1	TRBV14	TRBJ2-2	.	TGTGCCAGCAGGGCCCGGGACAGGGAACTTACCGGGGAGCTGTTTTTT	CASRARDRELTGELFF
TRBD1	TRBV29-1	TRBJ2-7	.	TGCAGCGTTGAAGGTGGGACAGGGCGCGATGGGCAGTACTTC	CSVEGGTGRDGQYF
TRBD1	TRBV6-5	TRBJ1-4	.	TGTGCCAGCAGTCCCCGCGGACAGGGAGAAGAAAAACTGTTTTTT	CASSPRGQGEEKLFF
TRBD1	TRBV5-6	TRBJ1-1	.	TGTGCCAGCAGCTTGTGGACAGGGGTACGAGGGGCTGAAGCTTTCTTT	CASSLWTGVRGAEAFF
.	TRBV28	TRBJ1-5	.	TGTGCCAGCAGCCAAAGTACCGTACCCCAGCCCCAGCATTTT	CASSQSTVPQPQHF
.	TRBV7-2	TRBJ1-6	.	TGTGCCAGCAGCTTTCGCGACGGCTCGAGCTCCTATAATTCACCCCTCCACTTT	CASSFRDGSSSYNSPLHF
.	TRBV27	TRBJ2-7	few	TGTGCCAGCAGTAAACAGGGAAGGGGGGACTACGAGCAGTACTTC	CASSKQGRGDYEQYF
.	TRBV11-2	TRBJ2-1	few	TGTGCCAGCAGCTTAGTAGGGGACGGGGAGCAGTTCTTC	CASSLVGDGEQFF
.	TRBV6-5	TRBJ2-2	.	TGTGCCAGCAAACCCCGCAGGAACACCGGGGAGCTGTTTTTT	CASKPRRNTGELFF
.	TRBV20-1	TRBJ1-4	.	TGCAGTGCTAGCGCCGAAAAACTGTTTTTT	CSASAEKLFF
.	TRBV2	TRBJ2-6	.	TGTGCCAGCACTCAAGAACACGTCTCTGGGGCCAACGTCCTGACTTTC	CASTQEHVSGANVLTF
.	TRBV5-5	TRBJ1-1	.	TGTGCCAGCAGCTTGGACGGTTGGACTGAAGCTTTCTTT	CASSLDGWTEAFF
.	TRBV13	TRBJ1-2	few	TGTGCCAGCAGCTACACCGGGGCACCCTATGGCTACACCTTC	CASSYTGAPYGYTF
TRBD1	TRBV7-2	TRBJ1-5	.	TGTGCCAGCAGCTCTGAAAGGACAGGGGGCAATCAGCCCCAGCATTTT	CASSSERTGGNQPQHF
.	TRBV27	TRBJ2-7	.	TGTGCCAGCAGTCCTCGCTTCCTATCCAGGGAGCAGTACTTC	CASSPRFLSREQYF
TRBD1	TRBV6-5	TRBJ1-2	.	TGTGCCAGCAGATTGACAGGGACAAGCTACACCTTC	CASRLTGTSYTF
.	TRBV6-1	TRBJ2-5	.	TGTGCCAGCAGTGTCCACCTGCAAGAGACCCAGTACTTC	CASSVHLQETQYF
TRBD1	TRBV5-8	TRBJ1-2	few	TGTGCCAGCAGCTTTTACAGGGGCCCTACCTATGGCTACACCTTC	CASSFYRGPTYGYTF